This paragraph reports one TCR beta chain. The target antigen is unknown. The data were taken from a study of T cells in Graves' hyperthyroidism and ophthalmopathy. General study points: From stable hyperthyroidism, ophthalmopathy was set apart by a 13 V-J model. Blood shared most expanded thyroid clonotypes above 0.001.

The study enrolled patients aged 18 to 65 with newly diagnosed hyperthyroidism of under 2 months' duration. Diagnosing involved the use of clinical symptoms, serum thyroxine and TRAb, thyroid ultrasound and orbital computed tomography. CDR3 size: 16 residues. With V trimmed by 0 bases and J by 1 base, 5 bases remained unmatched. The germline CDR1 and CDR2 sequences are GTSNPN and SVGIG (reference sequence). The TCR beta CDR3 regions underwent amplification using RNA transcripts as the source. HTBI primers were employed in a first-round RT-PCR of the TCR CDR3. MiXCR, applied by TCRdb to the multiplex PCR reads, yields one record per CDR3 protein. The sample includes fewer than 650,000 distinct CDR3 sequences, approximately 15% of them seen just once.

The chain couples TRBV30 to TRBJ2-3; TRBD2 agrees at 9 bases. Material for sequencing was blood. This TCR was sampled from a woman in her 30s with Graves' hyperthyroidism that later progressed to Graves' ophthalmopathy. For the CDR3, the DNA is TGTGCCTGGAGTGTTCCCCGACTAGCGGGCACAGATACGCAGTATTTT. Translated: CAWSVPRLAGTDTQYF.